This TCR beta chain is drawn from a study of blood T cell repertoires in COVID-19. The overall study: The analysed material was cDNA or gDNA that came from T cells, B-cell-depleted T cells, or PBMCs.

Germline V gene data show CDR1 as MDHEN and CDR2 as SYDVKM. The CDR3 spans 15 residues. Trimming took 5 bases from V and 2 from J, leaving 15 bases between them. Original analysis: From reference gene primer amplification, estimates of nucleated cell counts were derived. Assay used: immunoSEQ multiplex PCR; TCRdb lists only in-frame clones, some missing. The V and J calls and clone size are taken from that table; D and trimming were inferred from the DNA. This sample carries 130,000 or so clones, 84% of them seen once, and the ten largest clones take more than 1.4%. V is TRBV28 and J is TRBJ1-1; D might be TRBD1 (6 bases). This clonotype was sampled from a man aged 60 to 69 with acute or convalescent COVID-19. Sequenced sample: peripheral blood. The CDR3 here is CASSTRGGTNTEAFF. The DNA for the CDR3 is TGTGCCAGCAGTACCAGGGGAGGGACCAACACTGAAGCTTTCTTT. Combining the CDR3 with reference TRBV28 and TRBJ1-1 gives the whole variable domain DVKVTQSSRYLVKRTGEKVFLECVQDMDHENMFWYRQDPGLGLRLIYFSYDVKMKEKGDIPEGYSVSREKKERFSLILESASTNQTSMYLCASSTRGGTNTEAFFGQGTRLTVV.